These T cell receptor beta chains were read from a single sample in a study of control samples from healthy donors and cancer patients. Clones were sequenced by immunoSEQ multiplex PCR, and TCRdb holds only the in-frame ones, with some missing. Found here are under 200,000 clones; the top ten clones hold around 2%. Sample: blood. These receptor sequences come from a woman aged 25 to 39 in good health. The CDR3 runs from the conserved cysteine through the conserved F or W. A D gene is named only where the DNA matches it firmly.

J gene: TRBJ2-2; D gene: NA; V gene: TRBV7-9; CDR3 protein: CASSRANTGELFF; CDR3 DNA: TGTGCCAGCAGCAGGGCGAACACCGGGGAGCTGTTTTTT
J gene: TRBJ2-5; D gene: NA; V gene: TRBV6-5; CDR3 protein: CASSIVPIAETQYF; CDR3 DNA: TGTGCCAGCAGTATCGTCCCCATAGCGGAGACCCAGTACTTC
J gene: TRBJ1-4; D gene: TRBD1; V gene: TRBV10-3; CDR3 protein: CAIRPDRAGEKLFF; CDR3 DNA: TGTGCCATTCGACCAGACAGGGCTGGGGAAAAACTGTTTTTT
J gene: TRBJ1-2; D gene: NA; V gene: TRBV5-6; CDR3 protein: CASSFGDQLFYGYTF; CDR3 DNA: TGTGCCAGCAGCTTTGGAGACCAACTGTTCTATGGCTACACCTTC
J gene: TRBJ2-7; D gene: TRBD2; V gene: TRBV5-5; CDR3 protein: CASSFGGDYYEQYF; CDR3 DNA: TGTGCCAGCAGCTTTGGGGGGGATTACTACGAGCAGTACTTC
J gene: TRBJ2-7; D gene: NA; V gene: TRBV7-8; CDR3 protein: CASSLERAYEQYF; CDR3 DNA: TGTGCCAGCAGCTTAGAGAGAGCGTACGAGCAGTACTTC
J gene: TRBJ2-1; D gene: TRBD2; V gene: TRBV7-2; CDR3 protein: CASSFLLAGGRDEQFF; CDR3 DNA: TGTGCCAGCAGCTTCTTATTAGCGGGGGGGAGGGATGAGCAGTTCTTC
J gene: TRBJ1-3; D gene: NA; V gene: TRBV27; CDR3 protein: CASTATWASGNTIYF; CDR3 DNA: TGTGCCAGCACCGCCACCTGGGCCTCTGGAAACACCATATATTTT
J gene: TRBJ1-1; D gene: TRBD1; V gene: TRBV28; CDR3 protein: CASSLLGQGKGTFF; CDR3 DNA: TGTGCCAGCAGCCTCCTGGGACAGGGAAAGGGGACTTTCTTT
J gene: TRBJ1-3; D gene: TRBD1; V gene: TRBV7-6; CDR3 protein: CASSLLQGSSGNTIYF; CDR3 DNA: TGTGCCAGCAGCTTGTTACAGGGGTCCTCTGGAAACACCATATATTTT
J gene: TRBJ2-7; D gene: NA; V gene: TRBV18; CDR3 protein: CASSPQSGNTYEQYF; CDR3 DNA: TGTGCCAGCTCACCACAGTCAGGGAACACCTACGAGCAGTACTTC
J gene: TRBJ2-1; D gene: TRBD1; V gene: TRBV18; CDR3 protein: CASSSGQGASYNEQFF; CDR3 DNA: TGTGCCAGCTCATCGGGACAGGGGGCCTCCTACAATGAGCAGTTCTTC
J gene: TRBJ2-5; D gene: TRBD2; V gene: TRBV7-2; CDR3 protein: CASSPRGGGVQETQYF; CDR3 DNA: TGTGCCAGCAGCCCACGGGGCGGGGGGGTTCAAGAGACCCAGTACTTC
J gene: TRBJ1-2; D gene: NA; V gene: TRBV27; CDR3 protein: CASSFQGSPNYGYTF; CDR3 DNA: TGTGCCAGCAGTTTCCAGGGAAGCCCTAACTATGGCTACACCTTC
J gene: TRBJ1-6; D gene: NA; V gene: TRBV5-4; CDR3 protein: CASSSAGVGSPLHF; CDR3 DNA: TGTGCCAGCAGCTCGGCCGGGGTGGGTTCACCCCTCCACTTT
J gene: TRBJ2-1; D gene: TRBD2; V gene: TRBV30; CDR3 protein: CAGKTSGGFYEQFF; CDR3 DNA: TGTGCCGGAAAGACTAGCGGGGGGTTCTATGAGCAGTTCTTC
J gene: TRBJ1-2; D gene: TRBD1; V gene: TRBV6-5; CDR3 protein: CASSSGGDGYTF; CDR3 DNA: TGTGCCAGCAGTTCAGGGGGAGATGGCTACACCTTC
J gene: TRBJ1-2; D gene: NA; V gene: TRBV5-1; CDR3 protein: CASSLVGYGYTF; CDR3 DNA: TGCGCCAGCAGCTTGGTTGGGTATGGCTACACCTTC
J gene: TRBJ2-1; D gene: NA; V gene: TRBV24-1; CDR3 protein: CATSDGGYFRLSYNEQFF; CDR3 DNA: TGTGCCACCAGTGACGGGGGATACTTTAGACTCTCCTACAATGAGCAGTTCTTC
J gene: TRBJ1-5; D gene: NA; V gene: TRBV12-5; CDR3 protein: CASARGDQPQHF; CDR3 DNA: TGTGCTAGTGCCCGGGGGGATCAGCCCCAGCATTTT
J gene: TRBJ1-5; D gene: NA; V gene: TRBV7-9; CDR3 protein: CASSLVNQPQHF; CDR3 DNA: TGTGCCAGCAGCTTAGTAAATCAGCCCCAGCATTTT
J gene: TRBJ1-2; D gene: TRBD1; V gene: TRBV10-3; CDR3 protein: CAIRWDREVGGYTF; CDR3 DNA: TGTGCCATCAGGTGGGACAGGGAAGTGGGTGGCTACACCTTC
J gene: TRBJ1-6; D gene: NA; V gene: TRBV28; CDR3 protein: CASSLLIRGLHF; CDR3 DNA: TGTGCCAGCAGTTTATTAATTAGGGGCCTCCACTTT
J gene: TRBJ2-5; D gene: TRBD1; V gene: TRBV29-1; CDR3 protein: CSVPRQGTETQYF; CDR3 DNA: TGCAGCGTTCCCCGACAGGGTACTGAGACCCAGTACTTC
J gene: TRBJ1-5; D gene: TRBD1; V gene: TRBV7-9; CDR3 protein: CASSSGTGEQPQHF; CDR3 DNA: TGTGCCAGCAGCTCCGGGACAGGAGAACAGCCCCAGCATTTT
J gene: TRBJ1-4; D gene: NA; V gene: TRBV7-6; CDR3 protein: CASSPHAGTNEKLFF; CDR3 DNA: TGTGCCAGCAGCCCCCACGCAGGGACTAATGAAAAACTGTTTTTT
J gene: TRBJ1-5; D gene: NA; V gene: TRBV19; CDR3 protein: CASTRGFSNQPQHF; CDR3 DNA: TGTGCCAGTACGCGGGGCTTTAGCAATCAGCCCCAGCATTTT
J gene: TRBJ1-2; D gene: NA; V gene: TRBV28; CDR3 protein: CASSLGGPYGYTF; CDR3 DNA: TGTGCCAGCAGTTTAGGGGGCCCCTATGGCTACACCTTC
J gene: TRBJ1-6; D gene: NA; V gene: TRBV7-2; CDR3 protein: CASSLGVYDSPLHF; CDR3 DNA: TGTGCCAGCAGCTTAGGGGTCTACGATTCACCCCTCCACTTT